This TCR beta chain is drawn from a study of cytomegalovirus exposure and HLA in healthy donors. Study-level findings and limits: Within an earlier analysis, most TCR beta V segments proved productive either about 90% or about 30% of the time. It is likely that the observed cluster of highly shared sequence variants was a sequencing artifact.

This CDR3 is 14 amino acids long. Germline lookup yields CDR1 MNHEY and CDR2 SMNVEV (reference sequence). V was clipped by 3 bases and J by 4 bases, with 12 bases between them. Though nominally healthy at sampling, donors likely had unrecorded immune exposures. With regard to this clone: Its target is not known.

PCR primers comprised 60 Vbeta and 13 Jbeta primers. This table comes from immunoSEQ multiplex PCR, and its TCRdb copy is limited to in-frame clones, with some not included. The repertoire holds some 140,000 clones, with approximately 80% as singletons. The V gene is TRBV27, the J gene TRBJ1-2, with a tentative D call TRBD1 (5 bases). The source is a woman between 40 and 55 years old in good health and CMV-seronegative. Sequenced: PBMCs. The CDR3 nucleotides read TGTGCCAGCAGTTTTGGGGGGGATTCCTATGGCTACACCTTC. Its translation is CASSFGGDSYGYTF.